This T cell receptor (beta chain) was recovered during a study of T cell responses to AZD1222 COVID-19 vaccine. Notes on the study in general: Nearly half of spike-specific TCRs reportedly target unmutated variant regions. White British ancestry dominated among donors, who included more females, and clonal diversity was possibly underestimated. Baseline seropositivity occurred in only 5 to 7 AZD1222 recipients. Across the whole spike, CD4 TCRs peaked at regions 160-218 and 743-854.

V lost 4 bases and J lost 2, with 5 bases in between. This CDR3 is built from 12 residues. CDR1 is SEHNR and CDR2 is FQNEAQ in the germline V gene (reference sequence). Details on this clone: The antigen is not known.

TCRdb keeps only in-frame clones here, not all; method: immunoSEQ multiplex PCR. This table holds 150,000 or so clones, approximately 93% found once. The sequencing here drew on peripheral blood, taken on day 0 of MenACWY control vaccination. The receptor's source is an adult in good health. The J gene is TRBJ1-2, the V gene TRBV7-9; D unresolved. CDR3 amino acids: CASSSTNYGYTF. The DNA for the CDR3 is TGTGCCAGCAGCTCCACGAACTATGGCTACACCTTC. Combining the CDR3 with reference TRBV7-9 and TRBJ1-2 gives the whole variable domain DTGVSQNPRHKITKRGQNVTFRCDPISEHNRLYWYRQTLGQGPEFLTYFQNEAQLEKSRLLSDRFSAERPKGSFSTLEIQRTEQGDSAMYLCASSSTNYGYTFGSGTRLTVV.